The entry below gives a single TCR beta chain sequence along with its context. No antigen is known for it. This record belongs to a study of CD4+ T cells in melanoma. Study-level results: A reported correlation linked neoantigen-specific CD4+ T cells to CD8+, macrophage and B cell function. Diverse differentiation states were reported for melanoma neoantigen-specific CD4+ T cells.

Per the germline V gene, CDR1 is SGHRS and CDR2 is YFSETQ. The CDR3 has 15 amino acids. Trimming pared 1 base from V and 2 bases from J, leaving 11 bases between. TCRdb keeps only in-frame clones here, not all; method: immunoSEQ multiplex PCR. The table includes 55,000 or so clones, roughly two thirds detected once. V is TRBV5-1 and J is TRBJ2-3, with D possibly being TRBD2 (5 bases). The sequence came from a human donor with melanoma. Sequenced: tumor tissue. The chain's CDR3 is CASSLNGGDTDTQYF. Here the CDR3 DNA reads TGCGCCAGCAGCTTGAACGGAGGAGACACAGATACGCAGTATTTT.